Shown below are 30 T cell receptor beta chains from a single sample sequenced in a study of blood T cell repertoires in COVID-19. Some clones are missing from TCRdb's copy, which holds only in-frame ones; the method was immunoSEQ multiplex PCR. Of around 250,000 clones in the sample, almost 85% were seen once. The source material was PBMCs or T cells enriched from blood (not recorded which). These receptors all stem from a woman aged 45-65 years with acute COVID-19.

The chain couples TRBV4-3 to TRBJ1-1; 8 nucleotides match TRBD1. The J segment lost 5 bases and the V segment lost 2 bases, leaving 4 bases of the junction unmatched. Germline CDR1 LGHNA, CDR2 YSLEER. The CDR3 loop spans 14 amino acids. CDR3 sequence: CASSQTGGLTEAFF. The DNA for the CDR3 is TGCGCCAGCAGCCAAACAGGGGGACTGACTGAAGCTTTCTTT.

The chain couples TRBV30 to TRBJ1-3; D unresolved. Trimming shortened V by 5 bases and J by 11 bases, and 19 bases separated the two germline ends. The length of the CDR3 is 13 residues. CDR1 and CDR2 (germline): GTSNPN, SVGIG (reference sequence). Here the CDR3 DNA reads TGTGCCTGGCAGCCAGGCGTTGGAACGCCCATATATTTT. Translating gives CAWQPGVGTPIYF.

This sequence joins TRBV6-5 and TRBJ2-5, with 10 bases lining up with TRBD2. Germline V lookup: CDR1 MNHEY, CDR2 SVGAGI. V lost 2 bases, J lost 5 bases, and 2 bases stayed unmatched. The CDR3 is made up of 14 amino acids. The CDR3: CASSYLSGGETQYF. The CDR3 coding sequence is TGTGCCAGCAGTTACCTTAGCGGGGGGGAGACCCAGTACTTC.

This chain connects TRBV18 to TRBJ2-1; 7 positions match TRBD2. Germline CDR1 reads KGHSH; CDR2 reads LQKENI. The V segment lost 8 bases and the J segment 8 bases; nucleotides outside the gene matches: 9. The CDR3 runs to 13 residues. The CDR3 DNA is TGTGCCAGCGCCCGGGACTACAGTCATGAGCAGTTCTTC. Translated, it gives CASARDYSHEQFF.

CDR3 region: CASTGVRWQNTEAFF. The CDR3 DNA reads TGTGCCAGCACGGGGGTGCGGTGGCAGAACACTGAAGCTTTCTTT. The V gene is TRBV6-5, the J gene TRBJ1-1; tentative D call: TRBD1 (5 bases). Trimming took off 7 bases at V and 1 base at J, with 16 bases between the two ends. Germline CDR1 and CDR2: MNHEY and SVGAGI. The CDR3 runs to 15 residues.

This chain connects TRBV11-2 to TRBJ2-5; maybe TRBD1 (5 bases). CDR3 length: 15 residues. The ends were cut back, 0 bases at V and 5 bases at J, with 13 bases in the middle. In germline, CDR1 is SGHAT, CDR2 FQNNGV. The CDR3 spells CASSLDSQGWETQYF. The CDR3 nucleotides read TGTGCCAGCAGCTTAGATAGTCAGGGATGGGAGACCCAGTACTTC. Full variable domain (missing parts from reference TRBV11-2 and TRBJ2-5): EAGVAQSPRYKIIEKRQSVAFWCNPISGHATLYWYQQILGQGPKLLIQFQNNGVVDDSQLPKDRFSAERLKGVDSTLKIQPAKLEDSAVYLCASSLDSQGWETQYFGPGTRLLVL.

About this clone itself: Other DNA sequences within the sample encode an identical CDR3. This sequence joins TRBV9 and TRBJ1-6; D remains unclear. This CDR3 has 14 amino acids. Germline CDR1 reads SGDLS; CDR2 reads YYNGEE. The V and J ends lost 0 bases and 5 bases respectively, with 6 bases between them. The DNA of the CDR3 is TGTGCCAGCAGCGTAGCGGGAGATAATTCACCCCTCCACTTT. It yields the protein CASSVAGDNSPLHF.

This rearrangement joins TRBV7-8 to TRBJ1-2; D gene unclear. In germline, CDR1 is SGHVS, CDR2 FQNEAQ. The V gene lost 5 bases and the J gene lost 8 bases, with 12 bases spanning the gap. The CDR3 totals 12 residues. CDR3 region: CASSGREDGYTF. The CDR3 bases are TGTGCCAGCAGCGGACGGGAGGACGGCTACACCTTC.

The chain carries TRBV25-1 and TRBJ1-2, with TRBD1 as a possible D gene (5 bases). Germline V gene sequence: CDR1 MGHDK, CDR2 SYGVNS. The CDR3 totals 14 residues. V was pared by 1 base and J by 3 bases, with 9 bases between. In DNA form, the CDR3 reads TGTGCCAGCAGTGAATTCAGGGTGGACTATGGCTACACCTTC. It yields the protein CASSEFRVDYGYTF.

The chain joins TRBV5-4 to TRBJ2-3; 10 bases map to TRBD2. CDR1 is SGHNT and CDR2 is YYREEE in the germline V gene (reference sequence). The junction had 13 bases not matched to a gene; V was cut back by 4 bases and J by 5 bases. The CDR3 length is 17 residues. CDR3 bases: TGTGCCAGCAGCCTAACCACGGGGACTAGCGTTCAAGATACGCAGTATTTT. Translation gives CASSLTTGTSVQDTQYF.

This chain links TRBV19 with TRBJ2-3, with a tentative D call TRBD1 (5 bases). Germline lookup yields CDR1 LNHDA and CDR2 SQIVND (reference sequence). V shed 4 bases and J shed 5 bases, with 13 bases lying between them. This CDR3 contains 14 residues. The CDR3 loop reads CASSRPERGDTQYF. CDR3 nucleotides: TGTGCCAGTAGTAGGCCGGAAAGGGGAGATACGCAGTATTTT.

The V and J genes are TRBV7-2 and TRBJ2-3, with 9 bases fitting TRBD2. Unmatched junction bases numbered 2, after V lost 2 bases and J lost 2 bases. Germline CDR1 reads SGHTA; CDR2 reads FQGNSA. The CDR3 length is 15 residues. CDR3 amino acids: CASSLLAGYTDTQYF. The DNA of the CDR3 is TGTGCCAGCAGCTTACTAGCGGGGTACACAGATACGCAGTATTTT.

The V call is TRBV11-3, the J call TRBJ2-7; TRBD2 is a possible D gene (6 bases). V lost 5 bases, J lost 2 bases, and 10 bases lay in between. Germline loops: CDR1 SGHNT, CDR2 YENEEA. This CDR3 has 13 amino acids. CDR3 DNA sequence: TGTGCCAGCAGCCCTGGAGGGCCCTACGAGCAGTACTTC. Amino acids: CASSPGGPYEQYF. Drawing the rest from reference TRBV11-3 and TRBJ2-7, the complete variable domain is EAGVVQSPRYKIIEKKQPVAFWCNPISGHNTLYWYLQNLGQGPELLIRYENEEAVDDSQLPKDRFSAERLKGVDSTLKIQPAELGDSAVYLCASSPGGPYEQYFGPGTRLTVT.

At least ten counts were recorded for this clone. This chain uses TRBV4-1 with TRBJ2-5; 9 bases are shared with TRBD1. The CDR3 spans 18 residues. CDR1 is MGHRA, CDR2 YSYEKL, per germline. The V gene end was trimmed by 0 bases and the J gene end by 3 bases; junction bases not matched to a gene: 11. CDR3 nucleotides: TGCGCCAGCAGCCAAGATCCGGGACAGGGTGGCGAAGAAGAGACCCAGTACTTC. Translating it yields CASSQDPGQGGEEETQYF.

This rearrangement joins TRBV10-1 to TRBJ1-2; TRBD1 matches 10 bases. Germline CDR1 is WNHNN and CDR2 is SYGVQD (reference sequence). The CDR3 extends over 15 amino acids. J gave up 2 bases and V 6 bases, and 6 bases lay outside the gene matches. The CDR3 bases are TGCGCCAGCAGCGGGGGGACAGGGGACAACTATGGCTACACCTTC. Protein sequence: CASSGGTGDNYGYTF.

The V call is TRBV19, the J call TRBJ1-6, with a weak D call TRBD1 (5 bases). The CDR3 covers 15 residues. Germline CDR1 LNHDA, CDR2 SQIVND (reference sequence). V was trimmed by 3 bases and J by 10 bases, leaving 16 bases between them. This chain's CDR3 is CASSMRARVESPLHF. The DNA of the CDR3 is TGTGCCAGTAGTATGCGTGCCAGGGTTGAATCACCCCTCCACTTT.

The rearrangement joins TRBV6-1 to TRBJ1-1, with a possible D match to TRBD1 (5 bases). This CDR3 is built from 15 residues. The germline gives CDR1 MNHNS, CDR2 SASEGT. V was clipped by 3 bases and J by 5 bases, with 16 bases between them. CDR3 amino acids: CASSDIDGGWTEAFF. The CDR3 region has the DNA TGTGCCAGCAGTGATATTGACGGGGGGTGGACTGAAGCTTTCTTT.

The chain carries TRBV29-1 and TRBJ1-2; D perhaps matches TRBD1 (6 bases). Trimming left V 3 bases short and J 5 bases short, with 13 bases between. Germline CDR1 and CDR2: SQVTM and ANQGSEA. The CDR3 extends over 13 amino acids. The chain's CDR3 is CSVEGALGYGYTF. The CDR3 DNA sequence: TGCAGCGTTGAGGGGGCACTAGGTTATGGCTACACCTTC.

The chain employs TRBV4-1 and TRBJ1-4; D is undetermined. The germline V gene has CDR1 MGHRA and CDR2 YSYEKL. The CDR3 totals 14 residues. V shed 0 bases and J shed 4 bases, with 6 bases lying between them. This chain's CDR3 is CASSQDDYNEKLFF. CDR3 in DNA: TGCGCCAGCAGCCAAGATGACTATAATGAAAAACTGTTTTTT.

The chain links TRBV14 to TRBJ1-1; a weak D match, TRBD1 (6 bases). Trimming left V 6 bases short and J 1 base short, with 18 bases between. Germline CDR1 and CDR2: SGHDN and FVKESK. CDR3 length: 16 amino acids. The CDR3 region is CASSPRTAGGNTEAFF. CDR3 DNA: TGTGCCAGCAGTCCTCGGACAGCCGGAGGGAACACTGAAGCTTTCTTT.

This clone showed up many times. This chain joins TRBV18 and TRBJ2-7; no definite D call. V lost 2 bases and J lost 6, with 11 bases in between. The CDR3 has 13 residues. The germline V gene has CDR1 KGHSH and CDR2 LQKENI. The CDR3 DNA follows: TGTGCCAGCTCACCAGAATCTCGAGGCGAGCAGTACTTC. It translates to CASSPESRGEQYF.

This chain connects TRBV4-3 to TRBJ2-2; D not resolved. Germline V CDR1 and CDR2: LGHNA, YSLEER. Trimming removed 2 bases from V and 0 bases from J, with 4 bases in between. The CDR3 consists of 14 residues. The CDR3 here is CASSQQANTGELFF. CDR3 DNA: TGCGCCAGCAGCCAACAGGCGAACACCGGGGAGCTGTTTTTT.

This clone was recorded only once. CDR3 nucleotide sequence: TGTGCCAGCAGCTTCGGACTGAACTATGGCTACACCTTC. This sequence encodes CASSFGLNYGYTF. The chain has TRBV7-8 and TRBJ1-2; D uncertain. Germline assignment: CDR1 SGHVS and CDR2 FQNEAQ. Trimming shortened V by 3 bases and J by 2 bases, and 7 bases separated the two germline ends. The CDR3 has 13 residues.

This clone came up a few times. The CDR3 region is CASSPGTGTGGNTIYF. CDR3 coding DNA: TGTGCCAGCAGCCCCGGGACAGGGACGGGAGGAAACACCATATATTTT. The gene calls are TRBV7-9 and TRBJ1-3; 9 bases agree with TRBD1. With 5 bases clipped from V and 4 bases from J, the junction kept 9 bases outside the gene matches. Looked up from germline, CDR1 is SEHNR and CDR2 is FQNEAQ (reference sequence). This CDR3 is built from 16 residues.

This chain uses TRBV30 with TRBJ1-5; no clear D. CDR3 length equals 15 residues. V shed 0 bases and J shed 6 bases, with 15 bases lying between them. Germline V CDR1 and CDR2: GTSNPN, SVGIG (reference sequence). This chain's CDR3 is CAWSVGSAPGQPQHF. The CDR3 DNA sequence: TGTGCCTGGAGTGTAGGCAGCGCCCCCGGTCAGCCCCAGCATTTT.

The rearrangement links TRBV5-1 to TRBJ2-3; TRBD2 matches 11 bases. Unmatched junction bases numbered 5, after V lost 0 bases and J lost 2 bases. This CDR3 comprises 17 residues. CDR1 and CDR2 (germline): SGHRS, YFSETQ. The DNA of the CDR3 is TGCGCCAGCAGCTTGGGGTCTAGCGGGGGGTCCACAGATACGCAGTATTTT. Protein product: CASSLGSSGGSTDTQYF.

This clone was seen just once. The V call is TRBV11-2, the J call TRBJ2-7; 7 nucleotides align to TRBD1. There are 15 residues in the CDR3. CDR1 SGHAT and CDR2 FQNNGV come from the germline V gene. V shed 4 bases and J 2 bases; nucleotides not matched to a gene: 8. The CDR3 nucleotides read TGTGCCAGCAGCTCAGGGCGAGGGACAGCCTACGAGCAGTACTTC. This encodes CASSSGRGTAYEQYF. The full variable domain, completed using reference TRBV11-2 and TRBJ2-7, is EAGVAQSPRYKIIEKRQSVAFWCNPISGHATLYWYQQILGQGPKLLIQFQNNGVVDDSQLPKDRFSAERLKGVDSTLKIQPAKLEDSAVYLCASSSGRGTAYEQYFGPGTRLTVT.

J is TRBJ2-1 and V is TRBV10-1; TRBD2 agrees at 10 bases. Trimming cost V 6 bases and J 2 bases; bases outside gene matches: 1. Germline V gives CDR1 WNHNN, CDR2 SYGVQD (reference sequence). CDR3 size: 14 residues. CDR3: CASSLAGAYNEQFF. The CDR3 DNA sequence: TGCGCCAGCAGCCTAGCGGGGGCCTACAATGAGCAGTTCTTC.

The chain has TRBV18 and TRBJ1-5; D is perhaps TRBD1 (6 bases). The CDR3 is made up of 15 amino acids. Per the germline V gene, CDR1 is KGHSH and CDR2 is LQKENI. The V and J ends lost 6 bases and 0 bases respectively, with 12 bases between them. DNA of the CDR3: TGTGCCAGCTCTGCTCCGGGACATAGCAATCAGCCCCAGCATTTT. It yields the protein CASSAPGHSNQPQHF.

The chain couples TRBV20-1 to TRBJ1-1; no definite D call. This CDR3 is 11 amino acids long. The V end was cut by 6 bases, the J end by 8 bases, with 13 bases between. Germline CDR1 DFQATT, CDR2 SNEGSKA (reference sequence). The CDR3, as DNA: TGCAGTGCCCTGCGGGCGGCAGAAGCTTTCTTT. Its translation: CSALRAAEAFF.